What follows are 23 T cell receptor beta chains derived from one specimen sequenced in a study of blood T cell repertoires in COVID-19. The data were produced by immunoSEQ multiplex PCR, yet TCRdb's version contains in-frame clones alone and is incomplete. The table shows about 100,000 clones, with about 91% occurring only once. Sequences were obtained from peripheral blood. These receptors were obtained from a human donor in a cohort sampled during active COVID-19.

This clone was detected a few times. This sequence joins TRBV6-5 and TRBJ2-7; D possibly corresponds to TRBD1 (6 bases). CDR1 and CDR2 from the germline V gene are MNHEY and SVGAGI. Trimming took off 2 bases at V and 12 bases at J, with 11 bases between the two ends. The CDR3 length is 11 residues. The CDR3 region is CASSYGTILYF. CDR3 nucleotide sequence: TGTGCCAGCAGTTACGGGACAATTTTGTACTTC.

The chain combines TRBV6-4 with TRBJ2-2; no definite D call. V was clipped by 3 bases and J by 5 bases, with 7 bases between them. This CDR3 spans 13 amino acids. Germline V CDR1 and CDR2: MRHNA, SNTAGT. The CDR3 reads CASSEGTTGELFF. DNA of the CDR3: TGTGCCAGCAGTGAGGGCACTACCGGGGAGCTGTTTTTT.

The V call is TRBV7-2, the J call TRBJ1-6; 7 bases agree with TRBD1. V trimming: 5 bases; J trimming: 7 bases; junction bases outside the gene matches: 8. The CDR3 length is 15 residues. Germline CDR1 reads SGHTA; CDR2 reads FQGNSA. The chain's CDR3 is CASSPWTGSNSPLHF. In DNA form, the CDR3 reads TGTGCCAGCAGCCCCTGGACAGGTTCGAATTCACCCCTCCACTTT.

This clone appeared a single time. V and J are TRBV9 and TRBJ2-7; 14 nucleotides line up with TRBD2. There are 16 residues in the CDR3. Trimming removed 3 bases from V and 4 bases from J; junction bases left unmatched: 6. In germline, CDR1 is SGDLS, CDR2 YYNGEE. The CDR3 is CASSAGLAGVGYEQYF. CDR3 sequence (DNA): TGTGCCAGCAGCGCGGGACTAGCGGGAGTTGGATACGAGCAGTACTTC.

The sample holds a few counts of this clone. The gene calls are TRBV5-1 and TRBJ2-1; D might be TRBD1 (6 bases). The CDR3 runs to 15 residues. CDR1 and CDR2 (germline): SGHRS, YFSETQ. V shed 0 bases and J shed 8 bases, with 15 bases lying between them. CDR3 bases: TGCGCCAGCAGCTTGGTGGCAGGGGAATTGCATGAGCAGTTCTTC. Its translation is CASSLVAGELHEQFF. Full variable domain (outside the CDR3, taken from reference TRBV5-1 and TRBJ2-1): KAGVTQTPRYLIKTRGQQVTLSCSPISGHRSVSWYQQTPGQGLQFLFEYFSETQRNKGNFPGRFSGRQFSNSRSEMNVSTLELGDSALYLCASSLVAGELHEQFFGPGTRLTVL.

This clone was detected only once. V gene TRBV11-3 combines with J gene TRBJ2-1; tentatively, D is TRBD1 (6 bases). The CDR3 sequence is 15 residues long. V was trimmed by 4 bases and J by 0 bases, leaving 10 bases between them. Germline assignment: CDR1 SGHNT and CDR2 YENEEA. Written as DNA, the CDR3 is TGTGCCAGCAGCTCCCGGGACACCTCCTACAATGAGCAGTTCTTC. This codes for CASSSRDTSYNEQFF. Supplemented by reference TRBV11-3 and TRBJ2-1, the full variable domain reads EAGVVQSPRYKIIEKKQPVAFWCNPISGHNTLYWYLQNLGQGPELLIRYENEEAVDDSQLPKDRFSAERLKGVDSTLKIQPAELGDSAVYLCASSSRDTSYNEQFFGPGTRLTVL.

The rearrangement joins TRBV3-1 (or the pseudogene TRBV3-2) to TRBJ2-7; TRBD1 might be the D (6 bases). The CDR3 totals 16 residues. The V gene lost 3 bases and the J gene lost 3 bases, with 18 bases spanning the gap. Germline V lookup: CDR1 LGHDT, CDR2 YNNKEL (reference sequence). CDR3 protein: CASSQLKQGNHYEQYF. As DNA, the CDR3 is TGTGCCAGCAGCCAGTTAAAACAGGGTAACCACTACGAGCAGTACTTC.

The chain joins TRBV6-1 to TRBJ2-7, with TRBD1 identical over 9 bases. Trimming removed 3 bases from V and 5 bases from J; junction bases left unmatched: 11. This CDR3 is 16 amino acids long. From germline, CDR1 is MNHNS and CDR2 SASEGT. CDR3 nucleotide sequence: TGTGCCAGCAGTGACTTTATGGGGACAGGGTTCAACGAGCAGTACTTC. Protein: CASSDFMGTGFNEQYF.

CDR3 loop: CASSMGQGTDTQYF. DNA of the CDR3: TGTGCCAGTAGTATGGGACAGGGCACAGATACGCAGTATTTT. J is TRBJ2-3 and V is TRBV19, with 8 bases that match TRBD1. In germline, CDR1 is LNHDA, CDR2 SQIVND (reference sequence). The trim removed 3 bases at V and 1 base at J, leaving 0 bases unmatched. The CDR3 totals 14 residues.

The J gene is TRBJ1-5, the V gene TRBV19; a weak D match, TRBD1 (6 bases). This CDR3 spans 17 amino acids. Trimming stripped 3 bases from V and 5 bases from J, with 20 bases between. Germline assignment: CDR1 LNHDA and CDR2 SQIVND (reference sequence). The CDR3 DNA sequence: TGTGCCAGTAGTATCCTCCTGGGGCAGGGGCCGCATCAGCCCCAGCATTTT. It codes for CASSILLGQGPHQPQHF.

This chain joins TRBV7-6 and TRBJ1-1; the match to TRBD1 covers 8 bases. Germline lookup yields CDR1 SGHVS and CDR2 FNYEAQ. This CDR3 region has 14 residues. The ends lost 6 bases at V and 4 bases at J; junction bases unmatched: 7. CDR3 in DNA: TGTGCCAGCAGTGGACAGGGCGGGCTCACTGAAGCTTTCTTT. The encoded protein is CASSGQGGLTEAFF.

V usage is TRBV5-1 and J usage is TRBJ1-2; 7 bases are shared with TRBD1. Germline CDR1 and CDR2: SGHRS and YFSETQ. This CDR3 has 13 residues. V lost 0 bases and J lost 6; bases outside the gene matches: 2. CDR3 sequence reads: CASSLETGNGYTF. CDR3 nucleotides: TGCGCCAGCAGCTTGGAGACAGGGAATGGCTACACCTTC.

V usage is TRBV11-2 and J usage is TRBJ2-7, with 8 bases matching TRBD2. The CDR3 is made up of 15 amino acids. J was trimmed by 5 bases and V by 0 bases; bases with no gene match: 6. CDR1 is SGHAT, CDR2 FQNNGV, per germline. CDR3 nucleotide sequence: TGTGCCAGCAGCTTAGAGGGTAGCGGGACGAACGAGCAGTACTTC. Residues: CASSLEGSGTNEQYF.

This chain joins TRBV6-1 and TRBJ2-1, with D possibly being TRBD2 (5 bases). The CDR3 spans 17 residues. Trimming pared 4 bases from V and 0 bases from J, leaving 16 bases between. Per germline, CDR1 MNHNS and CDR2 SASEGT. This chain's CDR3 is CASSALEGTFSYNEQFF. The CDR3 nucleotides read TGTGCCAGCAGTGCCCTTGAGGGTACCTTCTCCTACAATGAGCAGTTCTTC.

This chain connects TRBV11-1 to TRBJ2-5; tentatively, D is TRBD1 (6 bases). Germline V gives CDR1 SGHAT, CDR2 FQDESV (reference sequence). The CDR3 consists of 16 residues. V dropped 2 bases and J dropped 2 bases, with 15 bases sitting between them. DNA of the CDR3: TGTGCCAGCAGCTTATTACCAGGGGTGAATCAAGAGACCCAGTACTTC. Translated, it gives CASSLLPGVNQETQYF.

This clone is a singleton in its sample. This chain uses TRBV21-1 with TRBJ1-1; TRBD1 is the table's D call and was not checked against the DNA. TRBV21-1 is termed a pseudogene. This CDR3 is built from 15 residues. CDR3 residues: CASSTQTGVYTEAFF. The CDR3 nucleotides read TGTGCCAGCAGCACTCAGACAGGGGTCTACACTGAAGCTTTCTTT.

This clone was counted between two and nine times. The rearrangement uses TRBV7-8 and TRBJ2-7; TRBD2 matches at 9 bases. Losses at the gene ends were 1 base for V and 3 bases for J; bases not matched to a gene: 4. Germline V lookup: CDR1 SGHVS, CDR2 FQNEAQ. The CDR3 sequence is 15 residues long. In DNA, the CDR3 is TGTGCCAGCAGCTTAGAAGCGGGGGGAAACTACGAGCAGTACTTC. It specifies CASSLEAGGNYEQYF.

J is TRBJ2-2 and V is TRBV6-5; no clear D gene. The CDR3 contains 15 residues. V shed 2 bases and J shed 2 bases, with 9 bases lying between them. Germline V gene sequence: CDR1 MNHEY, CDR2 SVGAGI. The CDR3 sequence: CASSYRGVNTGELFF. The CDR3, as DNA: TGTGCCAGCAGTTACCGCGGAGTTAACACCGGGGAGCTGTTTTTT.

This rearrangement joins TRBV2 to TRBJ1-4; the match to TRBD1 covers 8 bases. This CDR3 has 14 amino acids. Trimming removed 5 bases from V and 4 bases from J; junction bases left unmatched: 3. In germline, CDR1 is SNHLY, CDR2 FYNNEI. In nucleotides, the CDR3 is TGTGCCAGCAGTCCCGACAGGGGTAATGAAAAACTGTTTTTT. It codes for CASSPDRGNEKLFF.

The CDR3 region has the DNA TGTGCCAGCAGCCCACGATCTAGAAACAAGGATCAGCGCTACAATGAGCAGTTCTTC. Translation gives CASSPRSRNKDQRYNEQFF. This sequence joins TRBV11-2 and TRBJ2-1; D uncertain. Germline assignment: CDR1 SGHAT and CDR2 FQNNGV. V gave up 5 bases and J gave up 3 bases, with 26 bases separating them. The CDR3 covers 19 residues. The variable domain in full, completed from reference TRBV11-2 and TRBJ2-1, reads EAGVAQSPRYKIIEKRQSVAFWCNPISGHATLYWYQQILGQGPKLLIQFQNNGVVDDSQLPKDRFSAERLKGVDSTLKIQPAKLEDSAVYLCASSPRSRNKDQRYNEQFFGPGTRLTVL.

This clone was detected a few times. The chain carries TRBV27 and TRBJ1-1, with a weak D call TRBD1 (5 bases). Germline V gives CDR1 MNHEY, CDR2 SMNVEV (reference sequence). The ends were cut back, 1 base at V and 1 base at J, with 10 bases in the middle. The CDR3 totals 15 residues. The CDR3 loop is CASSLWGDQNTEAFF. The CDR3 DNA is TGTGCCAGCAGTTTATGGGGGGATCAGAACACTGAAGCTTTCTTT.

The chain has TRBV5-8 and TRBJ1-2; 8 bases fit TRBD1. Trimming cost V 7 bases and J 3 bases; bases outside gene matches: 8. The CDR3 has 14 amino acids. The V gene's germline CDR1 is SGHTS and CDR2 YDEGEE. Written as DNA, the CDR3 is TGTGCCAGCGCTTCCGGGACAGGTTACTATGGCTACACCTTC. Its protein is CASASGTGYYGYTF.

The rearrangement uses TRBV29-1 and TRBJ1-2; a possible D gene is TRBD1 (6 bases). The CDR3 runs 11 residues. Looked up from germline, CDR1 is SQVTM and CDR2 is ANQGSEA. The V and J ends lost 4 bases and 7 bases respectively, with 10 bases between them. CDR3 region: CSVVTGLGYTF. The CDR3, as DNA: TGCAGCGTTGTGACAGGACTTGGCTACACCTTC.